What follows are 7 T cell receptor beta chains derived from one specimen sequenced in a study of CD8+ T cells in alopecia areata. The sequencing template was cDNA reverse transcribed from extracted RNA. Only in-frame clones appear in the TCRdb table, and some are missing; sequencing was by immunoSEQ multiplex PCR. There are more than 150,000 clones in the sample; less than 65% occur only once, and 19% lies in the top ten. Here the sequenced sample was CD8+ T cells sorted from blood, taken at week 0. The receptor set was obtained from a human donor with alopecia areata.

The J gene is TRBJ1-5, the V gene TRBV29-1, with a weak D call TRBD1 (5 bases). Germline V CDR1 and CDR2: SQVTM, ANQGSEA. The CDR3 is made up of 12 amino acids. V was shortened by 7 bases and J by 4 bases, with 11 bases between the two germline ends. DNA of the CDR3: TGCAGCGCCCAAACAGGAAATCAGCCCCAGCATTTT. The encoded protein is CSAQTGNQPQHF. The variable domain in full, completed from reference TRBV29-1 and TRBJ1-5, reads SAVISQKPSRDICQRGTSLTIQCQVDSQVTMMFWYRQQPGQSLTLIATANQGSEATYESGFVIDKFPISRPNLTFSTLTVSNMSPEDSSIYLCSAQTGNQPQHFGDGTRLSIL.

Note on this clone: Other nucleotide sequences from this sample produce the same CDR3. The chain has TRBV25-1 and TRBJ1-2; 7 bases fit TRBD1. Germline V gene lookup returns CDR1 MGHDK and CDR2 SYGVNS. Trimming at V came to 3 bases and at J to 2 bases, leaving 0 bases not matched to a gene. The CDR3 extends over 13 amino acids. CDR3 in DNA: TGTGCCAGCAGTGAGACAGGGAACTATGGCTACACCTTC. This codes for CASSETGNYGYTF.

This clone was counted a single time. The CDR3: CATSRQTDLVLDTQYF. The CDR3 region has the DNA TGTGCCACCAGCAGACAGACAGACCTTGTCCTAGATACGCAGTATTTT. This sequence joins TRBV15 and TRBJ2-3; D is possibly TRBD1 (5 bases). V lost 2 bases, J lost 5 bases, and 17 bases lay in between. CDR3 length equals 16 residues. CDR1 and CDR2 (germline): LNHNV, YYDKDF (reference sequence).

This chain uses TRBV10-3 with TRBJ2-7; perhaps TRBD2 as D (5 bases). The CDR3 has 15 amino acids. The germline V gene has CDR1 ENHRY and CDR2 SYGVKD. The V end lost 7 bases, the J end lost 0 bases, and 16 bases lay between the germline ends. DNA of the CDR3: TGTGCCATCATGGTTCAGGAGGATAGCTCCTACGAGCAGTACTTC. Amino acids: CAIMVQEDSSYEQYF.

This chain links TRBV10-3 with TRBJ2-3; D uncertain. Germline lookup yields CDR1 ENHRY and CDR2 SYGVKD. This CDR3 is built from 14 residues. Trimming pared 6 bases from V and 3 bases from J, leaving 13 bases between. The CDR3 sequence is CAISSLLRTDTQYF. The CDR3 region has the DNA TGTGCCATCAGCAGCTTACTAAGAACAGATACGCAGTATTTT.

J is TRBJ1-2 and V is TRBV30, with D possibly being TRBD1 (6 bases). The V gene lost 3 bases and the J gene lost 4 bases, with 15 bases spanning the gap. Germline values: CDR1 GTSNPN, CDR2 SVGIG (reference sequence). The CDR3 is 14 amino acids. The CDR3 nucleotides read TGTGCCTGGAGCACATCTTCGGGGGCCTATGGCTACACCTTC. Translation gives CAWSTSSGAYGYTF. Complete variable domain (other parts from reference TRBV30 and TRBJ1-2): SQTIHQWPATLVQPVGSPLSLECTVEGTSNPNLYWYRQAAGRGLQLLFYSVGIGQISSEVPQNLSASRPQDRQFILSSKKLLLSDSGFYLCAWSTSSGAYGYTFGSGTRLTVV.

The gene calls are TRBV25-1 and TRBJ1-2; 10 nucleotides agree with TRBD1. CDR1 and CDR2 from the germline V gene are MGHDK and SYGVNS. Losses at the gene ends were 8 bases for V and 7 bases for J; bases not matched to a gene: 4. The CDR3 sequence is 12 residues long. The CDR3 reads CASGDRGSGYTF. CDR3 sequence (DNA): TGTGCCAGCGGGGACAGGGGAAGTGGCTACACCTTC.